Below are 6 T cell receptor beta chains sequenced from a single sample in a study of blood T cells in healthy people across ages. Through a sample-barcoded 5' primer and a J-beta primer mix, a second PCR was run for about 6 to 11 cycles. TCRdb called the 5' RACE reads again in MiXCR, with one record for every CDR3 protein. Of around 1.1 million distinct CDR3 sequences listed, about two fifths are singletons. Material for sequencing was blood. The receptor source for this set is a man aged 18 to 30 in good health.

The chain uses TRBV6-2 or TRBV6-3 and TRBJ1-4; 9 bases are a match to TRBD1. V shed 5 bases and J 11 bases; nucleotides not matched to a gene: 9. Germline values: CDR1 MNHEY, CDR2 SVGEGT. The CDR3 runs 14 residues. The CDR3 here is CASSESGTGLKLFF. In nucleotides, the CDR3 is TGTGCCAGCAGTGAGTCCGGGACAGGGCTCAAACTGTTTTTT.

The V gene is TRBV6-6, the J gene TRBJ1-1; D is unclear. CDR3 size: 17 residues. Germline values: CDR1 MNHNY, CDR2 SVGAGI (reference sequence). V was shortened by 0 bases and J by 4 bases, with 18 bases between the two germline ends. DNA for the CDR3: TGTGCCAGCAGTTACTCGATGAGCGGCCCGGTTGGCACTGAAGCTTTCTTT. Residues: CASSYSMSGPVGTEAFF.

In this sample, this clonotype turned up once. This chain connects TRBV4-3 to TRBJ2-7; D is perhaps TRBD1 or TRBD2 (5 bases each). Germline CDR1 is LGHNA and CDR2 is YSLEER. This CDR3 is built from 17 residues. The germline V and J ends were trimmed by 0 bases and 0 bases, with 15 bases remaining between them. CDR3 loop: CASSQDPGAVSSYEQYF. For the CDR3, the DNA is TGCGCCAGCAGCCAAGATCCCGGGGCCGTAAGCTCCTACGAGCAGTACTTC.

This chain joins TRBV11-2 and TRBJ2-5, with D unclear. Germline V CDR1 and CDR2: SGHAT, FQNNGV. The CDR3 sequence is 14 residues long. V was trimmed by 5 bases and J by 1 base, leaving 11 bases between them. In DNA, the CDR3 is TGTGCCAGCAGCCCCGACACCGCCCAAGAGACCCAGTACTTC. The encoded protein is CASSPDTAQETQYF.

The J gene is TRBJ2-1, the V gene TRBV12-3 or TRBV12-4; 11 bases line up with TRBD2. The CDR3 sequence is 16 residues long. J lost 3 bases, V lost 2 bases, and 3 bases had no gene match. DNA for the CDR3: TGTGCCAGCAGTTTAAGGGGGACTAGCGGCTACAATGAGCAGTTCTTC. Protein product: CASSLRGTSGYNEQFF.

The chain uses TRBV5-1 and TRBJ2-1; D is perhaps TRBD1 (5 bases). Deletions cut 0 bases from V and 10 bases from J, with 20 bases between. The CDR3 sequence is 16 residues long. Germline values: CDR1 SGHRS, CDR2 YFSETQ. CDR3 in DNA: TGCGCCAGCAGCTTGGCCTATACCAGGGCATCCTACGAGCAGTTCTTC. Amino acid sequence: CASSLAYTRASYEQFF.